These T cell receptor beta chains were read from a single sample in a study of blood T cell repertoires in COVID-19. Repertoires were generated with immunoSEQ multiplex PCR, while TCRdb's copy carries only in-frame clones and drops some. The data show approximately 390,000 clones, 90% seen once. Sequenced sample: peripheral blood. The receptors shown here come from a man younger than 30 with active or convalescent COVID-19. The CDR3 runs from the conserved cysteine through the conserved F or W. The D gene is left open where the match is weak. Size is omitted from some rows. Given values are once, few, many or a class for expanded clones.

cdr3_nt,cdr3_aa,d_call,v_call,j_call,clone_size
TGTGCCAGTAGTCGACACAGCAATCAGCCCCAGCATTTT,CASSRHSNQPQHF,NA,TRBV19,TRBJ1-5,NA
TGTGCCAGCAGTTACTCGACCAGGGGTCTCGACACTGAAGCTTTCTTT,CASSYSTRGLDTEAFF,NA,TRBV6-5,TRBJ1-1,NA
TGTGCCAGCTCGCCGGGGACAGGGACGGCCGATCAGCCCCAGCATTTT,CASSPGTGTADQPQHF,TRBD1,TRBV18,TRBJ1-5,NA
TGTGCCAGCAGTACCGGGACAGGGGTTGGGGAGCAGTTCTTC,CASSTGTGVGEQFF,TRBD1,TRBV5-8,TRBJ2-1,NA
TGTGCCACCAGTGACTCGGACAGGGGGCATAACGGGGAGCTGTTTTTT,CATSDSDRGHNGELFF,TRBD1,TRBV24-1,TRBJ2-2,NA
TGTGCCTGGAGTGTAGGCCCCGGAGGCAAAAACATTCAGTACTTC,CAWSVGPGGKNIQYF,NA,TRBV30,TRBJ2-4,NA
TGTGCCAGCAGGGACCAATTGGACAGGGCCGGCGAGCAGTACTTC,CASRDQLDRAGEQYF,TRBD1,TRBV27,TRBJ2-7,NA
TGTGCCAGCAGCCAAGCCGCCCTAGCGGGGGCCCGGGACATTCAGTACTTC,CASSQAALAGARDIQYF,TRBD2,TRBV4-2,TRBJ2-4,once
TGTGCCAGCAGTTTCTCAACCGGGTCCTCCTACGAGCAGTACTTC,CASSFSTGSSYEQYF,NA,TRBV27,TRBJ2-7,once
TGTGCCAGCTCACCCTTTGACAGGGGCACCTACGAGCAGTACTTC,CASSPFDRGTYEQYF,TRBD1,TRBV18,TRBJ2-7,once
TGTGCCAGCAGCTTGAGAACAGGGGGAGACTATGGCTACACCTTC,CASSLRTGGDYGYTF,TRBD1,TRBV5-4,TRBJ1-2,NA
TGTGCCAGCAGTTCCATGTCCTACAATGAGCAGTTCTTC,CASSSMSYNEQFF,NA,TRBV6-6,TRBJ2-1,NA
TGTGCCAGCAGCTTTAGACAGGGAAACTATGGCTACACCTTC,CASSFRQGNYGYTF,TRBD1,TRBV7-2,TRBJ1-2,NA
TGTGCCAGCAGCAGGACTGCTCCTCAGACCCAGTACTTC,CASSRTAPQTQYF,NA,TRBV7-2,TRBJ2-5,NA
TGTGCCAGCAGCCATCAGGGAAACACCATATATTTT,CASSHQGNTIYF,NA,TRBV3-1/TRBV3-2,TRBJ1-3,NA
TGTGCCAGTAGTATACCGGGGGGGACTCGGAATGAAGCTTTCTTT,CASSIPGGTRNEAFF,NA,TRBV19,TRBJ1-1,NA
TGTGCCAGCAGGCTAGCGGGGGGTGGAGATACGCAGTATTTT,CASRLAGGGDTQYF,TRBD2,TRBV4-2,TRBJ2-3,NA
TGTGCCAGCACTTGGACAGGCCAAGAGACCCAGTACTTC,CASTWTGQETQYF,TRBD1,TRBV6-5,TRBJ2-5,NA
TGTGCCAGCAGTTTCTCTCTAGCCCTTCTAGCGGGAGCGTCAAACAATGAGCAGTTCTTC,CASSFSLALLAGASNNEQFF,TRBD2,TRBV28,TRBJ2-1,NA
TGTGCCAGCAGTGTAGCAGAGATGGTCGAACCCCAGCATTTT,CASSVAEMVEPQHF,NA,TRBV2,TRBJ1-5,once
TGTGCCAGCAGTGAAATCGGGACAGGGTGGAGAGAGCAGTACTTC,CASSEIGTGWREQYF,TRBD1,TRBV2,TRBJ2-7,NA
TGTGCCAGTAGTAAGGTAGGGACTAGCGGTAGCACAGATACGCAGTATTTT,CASSKVGTSGSTDTQYF,TRBD2,TRBV19,TRBJ2-3,NA
TGTGCCAGCAGCTTGGAGGCAGGGAATTCACCCCTCCACTTT,CASSLEAGNSPLHF,NA,TRBV5-6,TRBJ1-6,once
TGTGCCAGCAGCTGGGACAGGGCCTGGGAGCCCCAGCATTTT,CASSWDRAWEPQHF,TRBD1,TRBV7-9,TRBJ1-5,NA
TGTGCCAGCTCACCCGCCGGGACAAGCAATCAGCCCCAGCATTTT,CASSPAGTSNQPQHF,NA,TRBV18,TRBJ1-5,once
TGTGCCAGCAGCTTTTCAGGGATGGCGGATACGCAGTATTTT,CASSFSGMADTQYF,NA,TRBV7-8,TRBJ2-3,NA
TGTGCCAGCAGCCGGGGACAGGGAGAGGAGGGCTACACCTTC,CASSRGQGEEGYTF,TRBD1,TRBV7-9,TRBJ1-2,NA
TGTGCCAGCTCAGAAAGGACAGGAAACACTGAAGCTTTCTTT,CASSERTGNTEAFF,TRBD1,TRBV18,TRBJ1-1,once
TGTGCCAGCAGCCCGGGACTAACCCCCTACGAGCAGTACTTC,CASSPGLTPYEQYF,TRBD2,TRBV7-6,TRBJ2-7,NA
TGTGCCAGCAACCCCGCGTTGGTGCGCACAGATACGCAGTATTTT,CASNPALVRTDTQYF,NA,TRBV7-2,TRBJ2-3,NA
TGTGCCAGCAGCTTGGGAGAGAATGGCTACACCTTC,CASSLGENGYTF,NA,TRBV5-4,TRBJ1-2,NA
TGTGCCAGCAGCATCGGACAGCACTACGAGCAGTACTTC,CASSIGQHYEQYF,NA,TRBV7-9,TRBJ2-7,NA
TGTGCCAGCAGCGTAACGGGGCGGGAACCCTACGAGCAGTACTTC,CASSVTGREPYEQYF,NA,TRBV9,TRBJ2-7,NA
TGTGCCAGCAGTTTCAGGGGTGATCAGCCCCAGCATTTT,CASSFRGDQPQHF,NA,TRBV27,TRBJ1-5,once
TGTGCCAGCAGCGTCTGGGACAGGGGGTACAATGAGCAGTTCTTC,CASSVWDRGYNEQFF,TRBD1,TRBV7-9,TRBJ2-1,NA
TGTGCCAGCAGCCCTGCCGCGACTAGCGGGGAAGAGACCCAGTACTTC,CASSPAATSGEETQYF,TRBD2,TRBV9,TRBJ2-5,NA
TGTGCCAGCAGCTTTAGCTCTGGAAACACCATATATTTT,CASSFSSGNTIYF,NA,TRBV5-4,TRBJ1-3,NA
TGTGCCAGCAGTCGGGGTGGGCAAGGAGGTGAAAAACTGTTTTTT,CASSRGGQGGEKLFF,NA,TRBV27,TRBJ1-4,few
TGTGCCAGCAGTTACTCCCGGGCGGGGGAGATGGAGACCCAGTACTTC,CASSYSRAGEMETQYF,TRBD2,TRBV6-2/TRBV6-3,TRBJ2-5,NA
TGTGCCAGCAGTTTATTCGGGAGGGTTCCTCCTACCTACGAGCAGTACTTC,CASSLFGRVPPTYEQYF,TRBD2,TRBV28,TRBJ2-7,once
TGCGCCAGCAGCTTGGTTCCGGGACAGGGAACCCAGCCCCAGCATTTT,CASSLVPGQGTQPQHF,TRBD1,TRBV5-1,TRBJ1-5,NA
TGTGCCAGCAGACCCGGACTAGCAGTCTCCTACAATGAGCAGTTCTTC,CASRPGLAVSYNEQFF,TRBD2,TRBV7-3,TRBJ2-1,NA
TGTGCCATCAGCAGAGGGGACTATGAGCAGTTCTTC,CAISRGDYEQFF,NA,TRBV10-3,TRBJ2-1,NA
TGTGCCAGCAGCTTAGATGTTGGGACAGCCGGCAATGGCTACACCTTC,CASSLDVGTAGNGYTF,TRBD1,TRBV11-2,TRBJ1-2,NA
TGTGCCAGCAGGACAAATAGCGAGACGAACACCGGGGAGCTGTTTTTT,CASRTNSETNTGELFF,NA,TRBV7-6,TRBJ2-2,NA
TGTGCCAGCAGCCCCATGGGGGGGATCGACGCTGAAGCTTTCTTT,CASSPMGGIDAEAFF,NA,TRBV7-6,TRBJ1-1,NA
TGTGCCAGCAGCTTTCAGGGAAATAATTCACCCCTCCACTTT,CASSFQGNNSPLHF,NA,TRBV5-5,TRBJ1-6,NA
TGTGCCAGCAGAAACACAGGGAACACTGAAGCTTTCTTT,CASRNTGNTEAFF,NA,TRBV7-9,TRBJ1-1,NA
TGTGCCAGCAGCCCCCGTGGGGGCGGCAATCAGCCCCAGCATTTT,CASSPRGGGNQPQHF,NA,TRBV5-8,TRBJ1-5,NA
TGTGCCAGCGGGGTCGGGACTACCTACGAGCAGTACTTC,CASGVGTTYEQYF,TRBD2,TRBV28,TRBJ2-7,NA
TGTGCCACCCGACAGGGATCTGGCTACACCTTC,CATRQGSGYTF,TRBD1,TRBV6-5,TRBJ1-2,NA
TGTGCCATCCGGCCCGGGACTAGCAGCCAAGAGACCCAGTACTTC,CAIRPGTSSQETQYF,TRBD2,TRBV10-3,TRBJ2-5,NA
TGTGCCAGCAGCTTAGGTGGACAGGCAAGCTCTGGAAACACCATATATTTT,CASSLGGQASSGNTIYF,TRBD1,TRBV11-3,TRBJ1-3,NA
TGTGCCAGCAGTAAAGACGGGACTAGCGGAGTAAGAGTCACAGATACGCAGTATTTT,CASSKDGTSGVRVTDTQYF,TRBD2,TRBV28,TRBJ2-3,once
TGTGCCAGCTCACCACCGTGGGGCCAGTCTGGAAACACCATATATTTT,CASSPPWGQSGNTIYF,NA,TRBV18,TRBJ1-3,NA